The rows below give T cell receptor beta chains drawn from one sample of a study of T-cell reconstitution after alpha-beta-depleted transplantation in children. Each CDR3 protein is one row after TCRdb ran MiXCR on the PCR reads. This sample has some 220,000 distinct CDR3 sequences, with about a tenth found just once. This specimen consisted of PBMCs from the stem cell graft donor, obtained from the stem cell graft. These receptors were taken from a human donor who donated a stem cell graft to a child with acute lymphoblastic leukemia. The CDR3 runs from the conserved cysteine through the conserved F or W. Fields, in order: D gene, clone size, J gene, V gene, CDR3 protein, CDR3 DNA. D genes are given only for firm matches. Rows give clone size only sometimes, using once, few, many, or a class for an expanded clone.

>.|.|TRBJ2-7|TRBV6-2/TRBV6-3
CASSYVSGTYEQYF
TGTGCCAGCAGTTACGTTTCCGGAACCTACGAGCAGTACTTC
>.|many|TRBJ1-5|TRBV6-2/TRBV6-3
CASSYPRDNYSNQPQHF
TGTGCCAGCAGTTACCCACGGGACAACTATAGCAATCAGCCCCAGCATTTT
>.|many|TRBJ2-7|TRBV5-1
CASSFTPGASHREQYF
TGCGCCAGCAGCTTTACTCCAGGGGCTTCCCATCGCGAGCAGTACTTC
>TRBD1|many|TRBJ1-3|TRBV6-5
CASSYSTGRGNTIYF
TGTGCCAGCAGTTACTCGACAGGGCGTGGAAACACCATATATTTT
>TRBD2|few|TRBJ2-5|TRBV13
CASSSHDSGEETQYF
TGTGCCAGCAGCTCCCATGATAGCGGGGAAGAGACCCAGTACTTC
>.|many|TRBJ2-1|TRBV7-6
CASIAGPGDINEQFF
TGTGCCAGCATCGCCGGTCCCGGGGACATCAATGAGCAGTTCTTC
>.|.|TRBJ2-2|TRBV6-1
CASRGSSNTGELFF
TGTGCCAGCCGGGGCTCCTCGAACACCGGGGAGCTGTTTTTT
>.|few|TRBJ2-3|TRBV7-6
CASSLGGQTHTDTQYF
TGTGCCAGCAGCTTAGGGGGGCAGACGCACACAGATACGCAGTATTTT
>.|.|TRBJ2-3|TRBV12-5
CASGLDGRGNSQYF
TGTGCTAGTGGTTTGGACGGGCGTGGAAATTCGCAGTATTTT
>TRBD1|many|TRBJ2-2|TRBV18
CASSPRQGRDTGELFF
TGTGCCAGCTCACCCCGACAGGGAAGGGACACCGGGGAGCTGTTTTTT
>.|.|TRBJ1-1|TRBV30
CAWRFRGNTEAFF
TGTGCCTGGAGGTTCAGGGGAAACACTGAAGCTTTCTTT
>.|few|TRBJ2-5|TRBV12-3/TRBV12-4
CASSPHGGRYPQETQYF
TGTGCCAGCAGTCCACATGGGGGGCGGTATCCACAAGAGACCCAGTACTTC
>.|few|TRBJ1-5|TRBV29-1
CSVVAQPNQPQHF
TGCAGCGTTGTTGCACAGCCAAATCAGCCCCAGCATTTT
>.|few|TRBJ2-1|TRBV11-2
CASSPFLPQGSSYNEQFF
TGTGCCAGCAGCCCTTTCCTACCACAGGGAAGCTCCTACAATGAGCAGTTCTTC
>TRBD1|few|TRBJ1-1|TRBV6-2/TRBV6-3
CASRTGGILTEAFF
TGTGCCAGCAGAACAGGGGGAATACTCACTGAAGCTTTCTTT
>TRBD1|many|TRBJ2-2|TRBV5-1
CASSSLGQGAAGELFF
TGCGCCAGCAGCTCTCTCGGACAGGGGGCTGCCGGGGAGCTGTTTTTT
>TRBD2|many|TRBJ2-5|TRBV20-1
CSAPRVAGGQETQYF
TGCAGTGCTCCCCGGGTAGCGGGGGGCCAAGAGACCCAGTACTTC
>.|few|TRBJ2-5|TRBV3-1
CASSQRHLRETQYF
TGTGCCAGCAGCCAACGACACCTCCGGGAGACCCAGTACTTC
>TRBD1|few|TRBJ1-1|TRBV7-8
CASSSTRTGIHTEAFF
TGTGCCAGCAGCTCGACGAGGACAGGGATCCACACTGAAGCTTTCTTT
>.|many|TRBJ1-6|TRBV27
CASSDSGGTYNSPLHF
TGTGCCAGCAGTGATAGTGGGGGCACCTATAATTCACCCCTCCACTTT
>.|.|TRBJ1-6|TRBV6-1
CASSDAGGRGSPLHF
TGTGCCAGCAGTGACGCAGGTGGAAGGGGTTCACCCCTCCACTTT
>.|.|TRBJ2-5|TRBV29-1
CSYGSDGTQYF
TGCAGCTACGGAAGCGACGGGACCCAGTACTTC
>.|few|TRBJ2-5|TRBV18
CASSLNPGRETQYF
TGTGCCAGCTCACTTAATCCGGGGAGGGAGACCCAGTACTTC
>.|once|TRBJ1-2|TRBV6-5
CASSYPGLTEGYTF
TGTGCCAGCAGTTACCCAGGACTAACGGAAGGCTACACCTTC
>TRBD2|many|TRBJ2-3|TRBV12-3/TRBV12-4
CASRSLADSTDTQYF
TGTGCCAGCAGATCACTAGCGGACAGCACAGATACGCAGTATTTT
>.|few|TRBJ1-4|TRBV20-1
CSARDQATVDEKLFF
TGCAGTGCTAGAGATCAGGCCACAGTTGATGAAAAACTGTTTTTT
>.|many|TRBJ2-7|TRBV7-2
CASSRNRGGSYEQYF
TGTGCCAGCAGTCGGAACAGGGGGGGATCCTACGAGCAGTACTTC
>TRBD1|.|TRBJ1-3|TRBV20-1
CSAQDRGQGNTIYF
TGCAGTGCCCAGGACAGGGGGCAAGGGAACACCATATATTTT
>.|many|TRBJ1-1|TRBV30
CAWSAEQLAGTEAFF
TGTGCCTGGAGTGCCGAACAGCTAGCCGGCACTGAAGCTTTCTTT
>.|.|TRBJ1-2|TRBV27
CASSFIGEGYTF
TGTGCCAGCAGTTTCATAGGGGAAGGCTACACCTTC
>.|many|TRBJ2-3|TRBV29-1
CSAGGPAARSTDTQYF
TGCAGCGCTGGGGGCCCGGCTGCACGAAGCACAGATACGCAGTATTTT
>.|.|TRBJ2-6|TRBV5-1
CASSLIQFSGANVLTF
TGCGCCAGCAGCTTGATACAGTTCTCTGGGGCCAACGTCCTGACTTTC
>.|few|TRBJ2-2|TRBV2
CASNGNTGELFF
TGTGCCAGCAATGGGAACACCGGGGAGCTGTTTTTT
>TRBD1|many|TRBJ2-2|TRBV7-9
CASSLTGGQVSNTGELFF
TGTGCCAGCAGCTTAACCGGCGGACAGGTATCGAACACCGGGGAGCTGTTTTTT
>.|.|TRBJ2-3|TRBV7-8
CASTSAISELSTDTQYF
TGTGCCAGCACCTCGGCAATAAGCGAGCTAAGCACAGATACGCAGTATTTT
>TRBD1|.|TRBJ2-3|TRBV20-1
CSAEDREMHTQYF
TGCAGTGCTGAGGACAGGGAGATGCATACGCAGTATTTT
>.|once|TRBJ2-4|TRBV14
CASSQAGLPAKNIQYF
TGTGCCAGCAGCCAAGCGGGCTTACCAGCCAAAAACATTCAGTACTTC
>TRBD2|many|TRBJ2-1|TRBV12-3/TRBV12-4
CASSPSRLAVYNEQFF
TGTGCCAGCAGTCCAAGTCGACTAGCGGTTTACAATGAGCAGTTCTTC
>TRBD2|.|TRBJ2-1|TRBV20-1
CSATSTSGGPNEQFF
TGCAGTGCTACCTCGACTAGCGGGGGGCCCAATGAGCAGTTCTTC
>.|few|TRBJ1-2|TRBV7-9
CASSFVGTTYGYTF
TGTGCCAGCAGCTTTGTAGGGACAACCTATGGCTACACCTTC
>TRBD2|few|TRBJ2-1|TRBV7-6
CASSSKTSGNYNEQFF
TGTGCCAGCAGCTCTAAGACTAGCGGGAACTACAATGAGCAGTTCTTC